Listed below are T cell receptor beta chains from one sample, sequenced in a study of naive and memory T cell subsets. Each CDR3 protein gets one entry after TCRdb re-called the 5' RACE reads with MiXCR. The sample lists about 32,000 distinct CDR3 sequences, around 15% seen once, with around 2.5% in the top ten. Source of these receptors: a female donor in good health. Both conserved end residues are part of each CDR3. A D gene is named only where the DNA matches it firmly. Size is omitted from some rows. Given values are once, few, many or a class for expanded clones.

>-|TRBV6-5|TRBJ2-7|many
TGTGCCAGCAGCGGGAGCTCCTACGAGCAGTACTTC
CASSGSSYEQYF
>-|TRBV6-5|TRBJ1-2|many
TGTGCCAGCAGTCACACCCCGGACAAGGCTAACTATGGCTACACCTTC
CASSHTPDKANYGYTF
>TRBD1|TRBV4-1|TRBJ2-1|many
TGCGCCAGCAGCCAAATTACAGGGGTCTACAATGAGCAGTTCTTC
CASSQITGVYNEQFF
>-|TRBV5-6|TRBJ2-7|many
TGTGCCAGCAGCTTTACGGCGGGGGCGAGCTCCTACGAGCAGTACTTC
CASSFTAGASSYEQYF
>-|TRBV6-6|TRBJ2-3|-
TGTGCCAGCAGTTACCTCCTCCCAGATACGCAGTATTTT
CASSYLLPDTQYF
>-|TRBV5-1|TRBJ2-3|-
TGCGCCAGCGGGGTGGATCGTACCAGCACAGATACGCAGTATTTT
CASGVDRTSTDTQYF
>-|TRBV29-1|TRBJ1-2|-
TGCAGCGTTGAAGAAGAGGCCAGGGAGCCTAAAACCCGCTACCGACCCCGCTATGGCGACACCTTC
CSVEEEAREPKTRYRPRYGDTF
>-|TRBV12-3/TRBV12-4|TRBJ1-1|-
TGTGCCAGCAGTTTCATTCTTGTAGACACTGAAGCTTTCTTT
CASSFILVDTEAFF
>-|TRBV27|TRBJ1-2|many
TGTGCCAGTTGGGGGTTGACTAACTATGGCTACACCTTC
CASWGLTNYGYTF
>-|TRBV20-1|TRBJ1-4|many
TGCAGTGCGGACGGGGGTGGTAGGGAAAAACTGTTTTTT
CSADGGGREKLFF